What follows are 7 T cell receptor beta chains derived from one specimen sequenced in a study of blood T cell repertoires in COVID-19. Assay: immunoSEQ multiplex PCR; the TCRdb copy retains only in-frame clones and omits some. The table has approximately 200,000 clones, around 90% seen once; the top ten hold around 2.3%. Sequenced input: PBMCs or T cells enriched from blood (not recorded which). All receptors come from a woman aged 30 to 39 who had recovered from COVID-19.

This clone counts as large. The chain carries TRBV2 and TRBJ2-3; a possible D gene is TRBD2 (5 bases). The germline V gene has CDR1 SNHLY and CDR2 FYNNEI. This CDR3 is 12 amino acids long. Between the trimmed V and J ends, which lost 10 bases and 0 bases, there was a span of 8 bases. In DNA form, the CDR3 reads TGTGCCATCCGGGGTAGCACAGATACGCAGTATTTT. This gives the protein CAIRGSTDTQYF.

The rearrangement links TRBV19 to TRBJ2-1; no definite D call. Trimming cost V 3 bases and J 6 bases, with 15 bases left between them. Germline assignment: CDR1 LNHDA and CDR2 SQIVND (reference sequence). The CDR3 is made up of 15 amino acids. CDR3 DNA sequence: TGTGCCAGTAGTATTACCTCCCTAACCTTCAATGAGCAGTTCTTC. This encodes CASSITSLTFNEQFF.

This clone has only one observation. The V gene is TRBV13, the J gene TRBJ2-7; 8 nucleotides align to TRBD1. The CDR3 sequence is 14 residues long. The germline CDR1 and CDR2 sequences are PRHDT and FYEKMQ (reference sequence). V shed 5 bases and J 3 bases; nucleotides not matched to a gene: 6. In DNA, the CDR3 is TGTGCCAGCAGCCTGGGACAGGTAAACTACGAGCAGTACTTC. It translates to CASSLGQVNYEQYF. The complete variable domain, with remaining parts taken from reference TRBV13 and TRBJ2-7, reads AAGVIQSPRHLIKEKRETATLKCYPIPRHDTVYWYQQGPGQDPQFLISFYEKMQSDKGSIPDRFSAQQFSDYHSELNMSSLELGDSALYFCASSLGQVNYEQYFGPGTRLTVT.

The J gene is TRBJ1-1, the V gene TRBV6-2 or TRBV6-3; no definite D call. V was pared by 6 bases and J by 6 bases, with 17 bases between. CDR1 and CDR2 from the germline V gene are MNHEY and SVGEGT. This CDR3 is 14 amino acids long. In DNA form, the CDR3 reads TGTGCCAGCAGCCCGACGGGATTTCGTTCTGAAGCTTTCTTT. This translates into CASSPTGFRSEAFF.

The rearrangement links TRBV15 to TRBJ2-2, with 7 bases matching TRBD1. This CDR3 contains 13 residues. J gave up 7 bases and V 2 bases, and 1 base lay outside the gene matches. The germline V gene has CDR1 LNHNV and CDR2 YYDKDF (reference sequence). CDR3 sequence reads: CATSRNRGGELFF. The CDR3 bases are TGTGCCACCAGCAGAAACAGGGGCGGGGAGCTGTTTTTT.

The rearrangement joins TRBV7-2 to TRBJ1-2; unclear D gene. The CDR3 contains 13 residues. V lost 7 bases and J 3 bases, leaving 12 bases between the germline ends. The germline gives CDR1 SGHTA, CDR2 FQGNSA. This CDR3 reads CASTLAGDYGYTF. The CDR3 region has the DNA TGTGCCAGCACCCTGGCAGGCGACTATGGCTACACCTTC.

The DNA of the CDR3 is TGTGCCAGCAGCTTAGGCGGGAGGTGGTACGAGCAGTACTTC. It codes for CASSLGGRWYEQYF. The chain recombines TRBV7-6 with TRBJ2-7, with TRBD2 matching 8 bases. The CDR3 has 14 residues. Per the germline V gene, CDR1 is SGHVS and CDR2 is FNYEAQ. V lost 1 base and J lost 4; bases outside the gene matches: 3.